The 10 T cell receptor beta chains reported below all come from one sample, sequenced in a study of T-cell reconstitution after alpha-beta-depleted transplantation in children. Molecular barcoding with unique molecular identifiers was used for the TCRbeta library. MiXCR, run by TCRdb on the PCR reads, gives a single entry per CDR3 protein. The data show approximately 82,000 distinct CDR3 sequences, roughly 15% seen once. The input for sequencing was PBMCs, mostly from graft donor cells, taken 180 days after TCRalphabeta/CD19-depleted stem cell transplant. These receptors all stem from a male patient aged 2-15 years who had a stem cell transplant for acute lymphoblastic leukemia, so the T cells may come from the graft donor.

This clonotype was seen more than once but under ten times. This chain uses TRBV29-1 with TRBJ2-1; TRBD2 matches 10 bases. The CDR3 runs to 11 residues. Germline V gives CDR1 SQVTM, CDR2 ANQGSEA. Here the CDR3 DNA reads TGCAGTAGCGGGGGGCACAATGAGCAGTTCTTC. Its translation is CSSGGHNEQFF.

The chain employs TRBV6-1 and TRBJ2-3, with D possibly being TRBD1 or TRBD2 (5 bases each). The CDR3 has 17 residues. Germline V CDR1 and CDR2: MNHNS, SASEGT. The V and J ends lost 6 bases and 2 bases respectively, with 21 bases between them. CDR3 DNA: TGTGCCAGCAGAACGGGGCGGACCCTACGATTCACAGATACGCAGTATTTT. Amino acids: CASRTGRTLRFTDTQYF.

The table lists this clonotype with many counts. The rearrangement links TRBV6-5 to TRBJ2-7; 7 nucleotides agree with TRBD1. The CDR3 extends over 16 amino acids. In germline, CDR1 is MNHEY, CDR2 SVGAGI. J lost 0 bases, V lost 6 bases, and 11 bases had no gene match. The CDR3 protein is CASRASRGLGSYEQYF. In DNA form, the CDR3 reads TGTGCCAGCAGAGCCTCTAGGGGGCTAGGCTCCTACGAGCAGTACTTC.

This clonotype occurred many times. The chain uses TRBV12-3 or TRBV12-4 and TRBJ1-1; 7 bases map to TRBD1. The J segment lost 1 base and the V segment lost 5 bases, leaving 4 bases of the junction unmatched. The CDR3 contains 14 residues. The CDR3 here is CASSLTGRNTEAFF. In DNA form, the CDR3 reads TGTGCCAGCAGTCTGACAGGGAGGAACACTGAAGCTTTCTTT.

In this sample, this clonotype turned up many times. This chain joins TRBV7-2 and TRBJ2-7; 12 bases line up with TRBD2. The V segment lost 4 bases and the J segment 2 bases; nucleotides outside the gene matches: 6. Germline lookup yields CDR1 SGHTA and CDR2 FQGNSA. CDR3 length: 16 residues. CDR3 residues: CASSSSSGGGPYEQYF. The DNA of the CDR3 is TGTGCCAGCAGCTCCTCTAGCGGGGGGGGCCCCTACGAGCAGTACTTC.

This clonotype was detected only a few times. The chain employs TRBV20-1 and TRBJ2-1; TRBD2 matches at 9 bases. V was pared by 3 bases and J by 8 bases, with 5 bases of the junction left unmatched. From germline, CDR1 is DFQATT and CDR2 SNEGSKA (reference sequence). CDR3 length: 13 residues. The CDR3 here is CSASLRGGHEQFF. The CDR3 region has the DNA TGCAGTGCTAGTCTGCGGGGGGGCCATGAGCAGTTCTTC.

The chain has TRBV20-1 and TRBJ2-1, with 9 bases aligning to TRBD2. Germline CDR1 is DFQATT and CDR2 is SNEGSKA (reference sequence). Unmatched junction bases numbered 7, after V lost 5 bases and J lost 2 bases. The CDR3 has 15 residues. Written as DNA, the CDR3 is TGCAGTGCTGTCCGGTCTAGCGGGGCCTACAATGAGCAGTTCTTC. It encodes CSAVRSSGAYNEQFF.

This clonotype occurred a few times. V usage is TRBV18 and J usage is TRBJ2-1; D not certain. Trimming removed 0 bases at V and 9 bases at J, with 12 bases between. Germline V gives CDR1 KGHSH, CDR2 LQKENI. CDR3 length equals 14 residues. This CDR3 is CASSPPRPVGEQFF. The DNA for the CDR3 is TGTGCCAGCTCACCACCTAGACCAGTCGGTGAGCAGTTCTTC.

This clonotype has only a few counts. This chain uses TRBV19 with TRBJ2-3; 7 bases map to TRBD1. The CDR3 sequence is 14 residues long. Germline loops: CDR1 LNHDA, CDR2 SQIVND (reference sequence). The J segment lost 5 bases and the V segment lost 3 bases, leaving 5 bases of the junction unmatched. For the CDR3, the DNA is TGTGCCAGTAGTATCGACAGGGCGGGAGATACGCAGTATTTT. It translates to CASSIDRAGDTQYF.

This clonotype was detected a few times. The chain joins TRBV29-1 to TRBJ2-7; the D call may be TRBD1 or TRBD2 (5 bases each). The CDR3 totals 13 residues. V lost 1 base and J 3 bases, leaving 10 bases between the germline ends. The germline V gene has CDR1 SQVTM and CDR2 ANQGSEA. The CDR3 DNA reads as TGCAGCGTTGAAGCCTTGGGGGTCTACGAGCAGTACTTC. This codes for CSVEALGVYEQYF.